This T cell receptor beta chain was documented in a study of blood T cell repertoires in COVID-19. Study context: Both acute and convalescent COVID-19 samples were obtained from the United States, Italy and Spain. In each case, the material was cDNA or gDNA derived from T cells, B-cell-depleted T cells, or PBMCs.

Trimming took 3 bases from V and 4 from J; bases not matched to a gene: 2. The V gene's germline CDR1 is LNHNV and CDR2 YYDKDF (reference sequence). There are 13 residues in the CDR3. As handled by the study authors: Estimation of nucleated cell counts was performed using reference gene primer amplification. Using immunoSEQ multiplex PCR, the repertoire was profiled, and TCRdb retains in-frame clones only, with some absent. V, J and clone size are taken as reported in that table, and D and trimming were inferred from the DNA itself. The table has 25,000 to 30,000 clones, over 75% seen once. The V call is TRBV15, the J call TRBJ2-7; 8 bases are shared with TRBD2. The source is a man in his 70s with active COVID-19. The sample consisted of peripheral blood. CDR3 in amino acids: CATSRASGYEQYF. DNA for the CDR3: TGTGCCACCAGCAGGGCTAGCGGGTACGAGCAGTACTTC.